Shown below are 25 T cell receptor beta chains from a single sample sequenced in a study of cytomegalovirus exposure and HLA in healthy donors. The repertoire was sequenced with immunoSEQ multiplex PCR; TCRdb's copy has only in-frame clones and lacks some. The data hold 95,000 to 150,000 clones, with under 90% observed a single time. The material sequenced was PBMCs. Receptors were obtained from a woman aged 18-29 years in good health and CMV-seronegative.

V is TRBV19 and J is TRBJ2-7, with unresolved D. The V gene lost 1 base and the J gene lost 3 bases, with 19 bases spanning the gap. The CDR3 spans 17 residues. Germline CDR1 is LNHDA and CDR2 is SQIVND (reference sequence). CDR3 sequence: CASSIGLAALIGYEQYF. DNA for the CDR3: TGTGCCAGTAGTATAGGGCTTGCGGCACTAATCGGCTACGAGCAGTACTTC. Filled out from reference TRBV19 and TRBJ2-7, the complete variable domain reads DGGITQSPKYLFRKEGQNVTLSCEQNLNHDAMYWYRQDPGQGLRLIYYSQIVNDFQKGDIAEGYSVSREKKESFPLTVTSAQKNPTAFYLCASSIGLAALIGYEQYFGPGTRLTVT.

This clone was counted between two and nine times. The chain couples TRBV12-5 to TRBJ2-7; 8 nucleotides agree with TRBD1. V was pared by 4 bases and J by 7 bases, with 3 bases of the junction left unmatched. This CDR3 comprises 12 residues. Germline V gene data show CDR1 as LGHNT and CDR2 as FRNRAP. Written as DNA, the CDR3 is TGTGCTAGTGGTTACACAGGGGGAGAGCAGTACTTC. Protein product: CASGYTGGEQYF.

The chain links TRBV7-8 to TRBJ1-4; 10 nucleotides line up with TRBD1. Germline CDR1 is SGHVS and CDR2 is FQNEAQ. J was trimmed by 7 bases and V by 5 bases; bases with no gene match: 7. This CDR3 comprises 15 residues. CDR3 loop: CASSPRQGAGEKLFF. The CDR3 DNA reads as TGTGCCAGCAGCCCTCGACAGGGGGCGGGTGAAAAACTGTTTTTT.

This clone was picked up a small number of times. V is TRBV7-2 and J is TRBJ2-7; the D gene is possibly TRBD1 (6 bases). The CDR3 has 15 amino acids. V dropped 1 base and J dropped 2 bases, with 12 bases sitting between them. Germline assignment: CDR1 SGHTA and CDR2 FQGNSA. CDR3 loop: CASSLGSTGAYEQYF. The CDR3, as DNA: TGTGCCAGCAGCTTAGGATCGACAGGAGCCTACGAGCAGTACTTC.

V gene TRBV6-1 combines with J gene TRBJ2-5; TRBD1 might be the D (7 bases). The length of the CDR3 is 14 residues. Germline assignment: CDR1 MNHNS and CDR2 SASEGT. V was pared by 7 bases and J by 2 bases, with 14 bases between. The CDR3 DNA reads as TGTGCCAGCACTGCGGGACAGCGTCAAGAGACCCAGTACTTC. Protein sequence: CASTAGQRQETQYF.

This clone was detected once. The chain links TRBV13 to TRBJ2-7, with 10 bases aligning to TRBD1. Germline lookup yields CDR1 PRHDT and CDR2 FYEKMQ (reference sequence). V was clipped by 1 base and J by 4 bases; unmatched bases: 7. There are 16 residues in the CDR3. CDR3 DNA: TGTGCCAGCAGCTTAGCGGACAGGGGGAAAATTTACGAGCAGTACTTC. The encoded protein is CASSLADRGKIYEQYF.

This chain uses TRBV18 with TRBJ1-3; the match to TRBD1 covers 7 bases. Trimming cost V 4 bases and J 0 bases; bases outside gene matches: 3. The CDR3 covers 15 residues. The germline gives CDR1 KGHSH, CDR2 LQKENI. CDR3 sequence: CASSQDRSSGNTIYF. The CDR3 nucleotides read TGTGCCAGCTCACAGGACAGGAGCTCTGGAAACACCATATATTTT.

CDR3 DNA sequence: TGTGCCAGCTCACCGATTCCGGGACTAGCGGGAGGCGATACGCAGTATTTT. It specifies CASSPIPGLAGGDTQYF. The chain recombines TRBV18 with TRBJ2-3; 15 nucleotides match TRBD2. Trimming at V came to 3 bases and at J to 6 bases, leaving 7 bases not matched to a gene. The germline V gene encodes CDR1 KGHSH and CDR2 LQKENI. CDR3 size: 17 residues. Together with reference TRBV18 and TRBJ2-3, the CDR3 gives the full variable domain: NAGVMQNPRHLVRRRGQEARLRCSPMKGHSHVYWYRQLPEEGLKFMVYLQKENIIDESGMPKERFSAEFPKEGPSILRIQQVVRGDSAAYFCASSPIPGLAGGDTQYFGPGTRLTVL.

This chain links TRBV2 with TRBJ2-5; 10 nucleotides match TRBD2. Per germline, CDR1 SNHLY and CDR2 FYNNEI. J was trimmed by 8 bases and V by 0 bases; bases with no gene match: 6. The CDR3 is made up of 15 amino acids. The CDR3 DNA reads TGTGCCAGCAGTGAAGCAGTAGCGGGAGGAGGAACCCAGTACTTC. Its protein product is CASSEAVAGGGTQYF.

This chain joins TRBV9 and TRBJ1-1, with D perhaps matching TRBD1 (5 bases). Trimming took 4 bases from V and 0 from J, leaving 13 bases between them. This CDR3 comprises 15 residues. Germline CDR1 is SGDLS and CDR2 is YYNGEE. CDR3 bases: TGTGCCAGCAGCCACACGCCGGACATGAACACTGAAGCTTTCTTT. Translating gives CASSHTPDMNTEAFF. Full variable domain (rest looked up from reference TRBV9 and TRBJ1-1): DSGVTQTPKHLITATGQRVTLRCSPRSGDLSVYWYQQSLDQGLQFLIQYYNGEERAKGNILERFSAQQFPDLHSELNLSSLELGDSALYFCASSHTPDMNTEAFFGQGTRLTVV.

The chain couples TRBV15 to TRBJ1-5, with D perhaps TRBD1 (5 bases). V lost 3 bases to trimming and J lost 1 base, with 7 bases between them. The CDR3 has 14 amino acids. Germline V gives CDR1 LNHNV, CDR2 YYDKDF (reference sequence). The CDR3 reads CATSRAGSNQPQHF. In DNA, the CDR3 is TGTGCCACCAGCAGGGCAGGGAGCAATCAGCCCCAGCATTTT.

The gene calls are TRBV13 and TRBJ2-7, with D perhaps matching TRBD2 (5 bases). This CDR3 contains 14 residues. Germline values: CDR1 PRHDT, CDR2 FYEKMQ (reference sequence). Trimming stripped 5 bases from V and 4 bases from J, with 15 bases between. The CDR3 DNA reads as TGTGCCAGCAGCGCCGAGGGCGGGTTATACGAGCAGTACTTC. Encoded protein: CASSAEGGLYEQYF.

V usage is TRBV18 and J usage is TRBJ1-1; 9 bases map to TRBD1. The CDR3 runs 12 residues. Losses at the gene ends were 0 bases for V and 10 bases for J; bases not matched to a gene: 0. CDR1 and CDR2 (germline): KGHSH, LQKENI. Here the CDR3 DNA reads TGTGCCAGCTCACCACCGACAGGGGGAGCTTTCTTT. This sequence encodes CASSPPTGGAFF.

The chain has TRBV5-1 and TRBJ2-2; tentative D call: TRBD2 (5 bases). The CDR3 runs to 15 residues. Germline CDR1 is SGHRS and CDR2 is YFSETQ. V lost 2 bases and J 3 bases, leaving 11 bases between the germline ends. CDR3 sequence (DNA): TGCGCCAGCAGCTTCTTGTTGAGGGACACCGGGGAGCTGTTTTTT. Translated, it gives CASSFLLRDTGELFF.

The rearrangement links TRBV19 to TRBJ2-7; 7 bases line up with TRBD1. The junction had 8 bases not matched to a gene; V was cut back by 5 bases and J by 4 bases. Germline V gives CDR1 LNHDA, CDR2 SQIVND (reference sequence). The CDR3 has 14 amino acids. The CDR3 coding sequence is TGTGCCAGTAGTCCTTGGACAGGTGCGTACGAGCAGTACTTC. This codes for CASSPWTGAYEQYF.

V gene TRBV18 combines with J gene TRBJ1-2; TRBD1 might be the D (6 bases). Trimming shortened V by 3 bases and J by 3 bases, and 8 bases separated the two germline ends. The CDR3 has 13 amino acids. Per germline, CDR1 KGHSH and CDR2 LQKENI. The CDR3 loop is CASSPRQDYGYTF. In DNA, the CDR3 is TGTGCCAGCTCACCGCGACAGGACTATGGCTACACCTTC. The complete variable domain, with remaining parts taken from reference TRBV18 and TRBJ1-2, reads NAGVMQNPRHLVRRRGQEARLRCSPMKGHSHVYWYRQLPEEGLKFMVYLQKENIIDESGMPKERFSAEFPKEGPSILRIQQVVRGDSAAYFCASSPRQDYGYTFGSGTRLTVV.

This clone was detected a few times. This rearrangement joins TRBV11-1 to TRBJ2-7; TRBD2 matches 7 bases. V trimming: 0 bases; J trimming: 5 bases; junction bases outside the gene matches: 1. Per germline, CDR1 SGHAT and CDR2 FQDESV (reference sequence). CDR3 size: 13 residues. The CDR3 bases are TGTGCCAGCAGCTTAGCGGGGACTAACGAGCAGTACTTC. This gives the protein CASSLAGTNEQYF. Based on the CDR3 plus reference TRBV11-1 and TRBJ2-7, the full variable domain is EAEVAQSPRYKITEKSQAVAFWCDPISGHATLYWYRQILGQGPELLVQFQDESVVDDSQLPKDRFSAERLKGVDSTLKIQPAELGDSAMYLCASSLAGTNEQYFGPGTRLTVT.

The rearrangement joins TRBV6-1 to TRBJ2-7, with 8 bases identical to TRBD1. CDR3 length: 16 residues. The V and J ends lost 1 base and 1 base, in that order; junction bases with no gene match: 6. Germline CDR1 is MNHNS and CDR2 is SASEGT. CDR3 sequence reads: CASSEGTGFGSYEQYF. The CDR3 DNA reads as TGTGCCAGCAGTGAAGGGACAGGGTTTGGTTCCTACGAGCAGTACTTC.

The chain recombines TRBV2 with TRBJ2-1; a weak D match, TRBD1 (5 bases). Germline V gene sequence: CDR1 SNHLY, CDR2 FYNNEI. The CDR3 runs to 15 residues. Trimming pared 2 bases from V and 2 bases from J, leaving 10 bases between. The DNA of the CDR3 is TGTGCCAGCAGTGAATGGCAGGGCGCCTACAATGAGCAGTTCTTC. Encoded protein: CASSEWQGAYNEQFF.

The gene calls are TRBV27 and TRBJ2-5; D is perhaps TRBD2 (5 bases). This CDR3 is built from 14 residues. Germline-derived CDR1 and CDR2 are MNHEY and SMNVEV (reference sequence). Trimming removed 1 base from V and 2 bases from J, with 8 bases in between. The CDR3 nucleotides are TGTGCCAGCAGTTTATATAGGAGGCAAGAGACCCAGTACTTC. This codes for CASSLYRRQETQYF.

Only one count was recorded for this clone. The chain is built from TRBV27 and TRBJ2-2; 8 positions match TRBD1. The germline V gene has CDR1 MNHEY and CDR2 SMNVEV (reference sequence). Unmatched junction bases numbered 4, after V lost 4 bases and J lost 6 bases. This CDR3 spans 14 amino acids. In nucleotides, the CDR3 is TGTGCCAGCAGTTGGTGGGACAGGTCCGGGGAGCTGTTTTTT. Translating gives CASSWWDRSGELFF.

The V and J genes are TRBV7-8 and TRBJ2-1; TRBD2 aligns across 10 bases. J lost 3 bases, V lost 5 bases, and 7 bases had no gene match. Germline V gives CDR1 SGHVS, CDR2 FQNEAQ. CDR3 length equals 16 residues. CDR3 loop: CASSANPSGGYNEQFF. The CDR3 DNA reads TGTGCCAGCAGCGCCAATCCTAGCGGGGGCTACAATGAGCAGTTCTTC.

The rearrangement uses TRBV5-6 and TRBJ2-5, with 9 bases aligning to TRBD2. In germline, CDR1 is SGHDT, CDR2 YYEEEE. V shed 1 base, J shed 5 bases, and the junction held 12 bases outside the gene matches. The CDR3 sequence is 17 residues long. The CDR3 DNA reads TGTGCCAGCAGCTTGTGGAATAGCGGGAGCGGTTATGAGACCCAGTACTTC. Encoded protein: CASSLWNSGSGYETQYF. The variable domain in full, completed from reference TRBV5-6 and TRBJ2-5, reads DAGVTQSPTHLIKTRGQQVTLRCSPKSGHDTVSWYQQALGQGPQFIFQYYEEEERQRGNFPDRFSGHQFPNYSSELNVNALLLGDSALYLCASSLWNSGSGYETQYFGPGTRLLVL.

The chain links TRBV28 to TRBJ1-1; D is unresolved. CDR3 length: 14 amino acids. The ends were cut back, 3 bases at V and 0 bases at J, with 8 bases in the middle. CDR1 is MDHEN and CDR2 is SYDVKM in the germline V gene. The chain's CDR3 is CASSLVAVNTEAFF. CDR3 nucleotides: TGTGCCAGCAGTTTGGTAGCCGTGAACACTGAAGCTTTCTTT.

The chain combines TRBV4-1 with TRBJ1-2; D not resolved. This CDR3 comprises 14 residues. In germline, CDR1 is MGHRA, CDR2 YSYEKL. V lost 0 bases to trimming and J lost 0 bases, with 5 bases between them. The CDR3 DNA sequence: TGCGCCAGCAGCCAAGATGCAGCTAACTATGGCTACACCTTC. This translates into CASSQDAANYGYTF.